The entry below gives a single T cell receptor beta chain sequence along with its context. Its antigen remains unidentified. With 60 Vbeta and 13 Jbeta primers, the PCR was carried out. Sequenced by immunoSEQ multiplex PCR; TCRdb stores in-frame clones only, minus some. There are some 170,000 clones in the sample; 80% to 85% occur only once, and approximately 1% lies in the top ten. This sample stems from a study of cytomegalovirus exposure and HLA in healthy donors. Study-wide results and caveats: Cytomegalovirus association was listed for 170 or so TCR beta chains.

The TCR originated in a girl aged 2 to 9 in good health and CMV-seropositive. Sequencing used PBMCs.

The CDR3 DNA sequence: TGTGCCAGCAGTGACGATGCGGAATCACCCCTCCACTTT. Encoded protein: CASSDDAESPLHF. V gene TRBV2 combines with J gene TRBJ1-6; D is unclear. This CDR3 is built from 13 residues. V was shortened by 3 bases and J by 10 bases, with 10 bases between the two germline ends. Germline CDR1 reads SNHLY; CDR2 reads FYNNEI.